This TCR beta chain was sequenced in a study of blood T cell repertoires in COVID-19. Study-level information: COVID-19 samples, acute and convalescent, were from the United States, Italy and Spain. The analysed material was cDNA or gDNA that came from T cells, B-cell-depleted T cells, or PBMCs.

This clone has only a few counts. Per the original methods: Estimated nucleated cell counts came from reference gene primer amplification. Assay: immunoSEQ multiplex PCR; the TCRdb copy retains only in-frame clones and omits some. The V and J calls and clone size were taken over from that table, and D and trimming were inferred from the DNA. The table lists 95,000 or so clones, around nine tenths of them singletons. The sample was peripheral blood. This receptor was identified in an elderly man with active or convalescent COVID-19.

CDR3 sequence: CASSPGQGGSEKLFF. Written as DNA, the CDR3 is TGTGCCAGCAGCCCGGGCCAGGGGGGAAGTGAAAAACTGTTTTTT. The chain links TRBV5-6 to TRBJ1-4; 7 nucleotides align to TRBD1. This CDR3 contains 15 residues. Germline lookup yields CDR1 SGHDT and CDR2 YYEEEE. V was pared by 4 bases and J by 7 bases, with 10 bases of the junction left unmatched. The complete variable domain, with remaining parts taken from reference TRBV5-6 and TRBJ1-4, reads DAGVTQSPTHLIKTRGQQVTLRCSPKSGHDTVSWYQQALGQGPQFIFQYYEEEERQRGNFPDRFSGHQFPNYSSELNVNALLLGDSALYLCASSPGQGGSEKLFFGSGTQLSVL.